This T cell receptor beta chain was obtained from a study of T cell responses to AZD1222 COVID-19 vaccine. Profiled with immunoSEQ multiplex PCR; TCRdb holds only in-frame clones, not every one. The table records roughly 67,000 clones, about nine tenths of them present only once. This CDR3 comprises 15 residues. The germline gives CDR1 SGHNT, CDR2 YYREEE (reference sequence). Losses at the gene ends were 0 bases for V and 0 bases for J; bases not matched to a gene: 1. Sample: peripheral blood, taken on day 0 of AZD1222 vaccination. The sequence was obtained from an adult in good health. The chain joins TRBV5-4 to TRBJ2-7; 9 nucleotides align to TRBD2. CDR3 residues: CASSLGLAASYEQYF. In DNA, the CDR3 is TGTGCCAGCAGCTTGGGACTAGCGGCCTCCTACGAGCAGTACTTC.